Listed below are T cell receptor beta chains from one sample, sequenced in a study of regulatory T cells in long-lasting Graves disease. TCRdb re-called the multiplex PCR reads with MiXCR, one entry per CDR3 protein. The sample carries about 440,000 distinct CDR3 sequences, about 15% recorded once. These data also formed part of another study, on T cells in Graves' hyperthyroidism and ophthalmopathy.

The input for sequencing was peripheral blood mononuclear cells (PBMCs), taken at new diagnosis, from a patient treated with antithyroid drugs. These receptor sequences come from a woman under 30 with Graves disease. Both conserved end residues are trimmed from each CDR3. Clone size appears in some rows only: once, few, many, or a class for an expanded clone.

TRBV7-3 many ASSLARRGTSGDNEQF
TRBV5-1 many ASSFTGLAIPLGADTQY
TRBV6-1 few ASRGAAGTGEKLF
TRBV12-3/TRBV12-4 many ASSYGRAGTEAF
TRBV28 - ASSLATSGGRQF
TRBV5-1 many ASSTTVGEQF
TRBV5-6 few ASSTSGNGEQY
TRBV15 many ATSRDRGTDTQY
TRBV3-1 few ASSRQGSSGNTIY
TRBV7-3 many ASSLDVAGRKTDTQY
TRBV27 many ASSFGSDLPLNEQY
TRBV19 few ASSIYGVKQAF
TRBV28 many ASSKTKGSNGYT
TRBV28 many ASVINRGGNQPQH
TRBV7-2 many ASSLERTALTYEQY